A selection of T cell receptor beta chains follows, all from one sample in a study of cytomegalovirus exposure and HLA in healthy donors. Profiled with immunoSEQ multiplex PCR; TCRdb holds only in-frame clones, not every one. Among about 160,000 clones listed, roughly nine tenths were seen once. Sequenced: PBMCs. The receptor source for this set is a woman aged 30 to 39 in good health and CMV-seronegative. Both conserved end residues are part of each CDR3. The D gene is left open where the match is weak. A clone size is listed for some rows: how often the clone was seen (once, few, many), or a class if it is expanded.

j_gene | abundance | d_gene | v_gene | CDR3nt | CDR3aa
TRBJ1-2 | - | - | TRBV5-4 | TGTGCCAGCAGCTTGGCAGGGTCCGGCTATGGCTACACCTTC | CASSLAGSGYGYTF
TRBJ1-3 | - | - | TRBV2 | TGTGCCAGCAGTGCGTTCCGGTTTTCTGGAAACACCATATATTTT | CASSAFRFSGNTIYF
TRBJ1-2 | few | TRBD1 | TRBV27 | TGTGCCAGCATGGGTGACAGGGTCTATGGCTACACCTTC | CASMGDRVYGYTF
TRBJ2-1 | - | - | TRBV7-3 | TGTGCCAGCAGCCCAGTCGTGAGTAAGTCCTACAATGAGCAGTTCTTC | CASSPVVSKSYNEQFF
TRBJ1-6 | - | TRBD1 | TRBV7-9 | TGTGCCAGCAGCTTCCTCACCACAGGGGGCTATTCACCCCTCCACTTT | CASSFLTTGGYSPLHF
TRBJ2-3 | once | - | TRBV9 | TGTGCCAGCAGCGTAGGCTCCGAGGGACTCACAGATACGCAGTATTTT | CASSVGSEGLTDTQYF
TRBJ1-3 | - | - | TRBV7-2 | TGTGCCAGCAGCCTCACAGGCGGGGGAAACACCATATATTTT | CASSLTGGGNTIYF
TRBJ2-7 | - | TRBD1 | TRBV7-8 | TGTGCCAGCAGACTAAACCGGGACAGATCCTACGAGCAGTACTTC | CASRLNRDRSYEQYF
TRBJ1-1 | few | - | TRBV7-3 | TGTGCCAGCAGCCCGGGTCTGAACACTGAAGCTTTCTTT | CASSPGLNTEAFF
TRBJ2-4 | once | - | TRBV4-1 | TGCGCCAGCAGCCAAGAGATGCGGGGGCTAAACATTCAGTACTTC | CASSQEMRGLNIQYF
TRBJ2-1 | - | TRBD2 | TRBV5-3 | TGTGCCAGAAGACAGAGGACTAGCGGGAGAAATTACAATGAGCAGTTCTTC | CARRQRTSGRNYNEQFF
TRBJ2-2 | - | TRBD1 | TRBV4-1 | TGCGCCAGCAGCCAAGTTTGGACAGGGGGTGCGAACACCGGGGAGCTGTTTTTT | CASSQVWTGGANTGELFF
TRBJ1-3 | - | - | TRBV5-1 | TGCGCCAGCAGTTTCCGGGGCGATGGAAACACCATATATTTT | CASSFRGDGNTIYF
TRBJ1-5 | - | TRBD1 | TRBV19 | TGTGCCAGCCGGGGACAGGGGGGGCATTGGTATCAGCCCCAGCATTTT | CASRGQGGHWYQPQHF
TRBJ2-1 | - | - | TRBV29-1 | TGCAGCGCGTGGGAGAATGAGCAGTTCTTC | CSAWENEQFF
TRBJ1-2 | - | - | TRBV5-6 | TGTGCCAGCAGCTTGGGTCGGACACCCTCGTATGGCTACACCTTC | CASSLGRTPSYGYTF
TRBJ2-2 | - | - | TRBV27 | TGTGCCAGCAGTTTTACCAGCGTCCTACCACACACCGGGGAGCTGTTTTTT | CASSFTSVLPHTGELFF
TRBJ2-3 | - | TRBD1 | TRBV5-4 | TGTGCCAGCAGCTTTTTGACAGGGGCTACAGATACGCAGTATTTT | CASSFLTGATDTQYF
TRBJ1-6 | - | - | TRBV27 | TGTGCCAGCAGTCGCGTATGGACAAAGAATTCACCCCTCCACTTT | CASSRVWTKNSPLHF
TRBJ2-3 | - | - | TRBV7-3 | TGTGCCAGCAGCTACGACGGGAGTCATGATAGCACAGATACGCAGTATTTT | CASSYDGSHDSTDTQYF
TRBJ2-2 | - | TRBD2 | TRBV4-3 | TGCGCCAGCAGCCAACCATCGACTAGCGGAATCACCGGGGAGCTGTTTTTT | CASSQPSTSGITGELFF
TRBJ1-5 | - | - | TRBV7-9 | TGTGCCAGCAGCCCCCCCAATAGCAATCAGCCCCAGCATTTT | CASSPPNSNQPQHF
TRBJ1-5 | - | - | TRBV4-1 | TGCGCCAGCAGCCAAGATTTGTCGGCTTCCAATCAGCCCCAGCATTTT | CASSQDLSASNQPQHF
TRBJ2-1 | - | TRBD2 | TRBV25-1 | TGTGCCAGCAGTGAAGTTGGGACTAGCTCCTACAATGAGCAGTTCTTC | CASSEVGTSSYNEQFF
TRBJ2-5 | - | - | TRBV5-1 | TGCGCCAGCAGCTTCCTTGGCAGTCAGACCCAGTACTTC | CASSFLGSQTQYF
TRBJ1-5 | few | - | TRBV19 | TGTGCCAGTAGTATTTCGTTTAATCAGCCCCAGCATTTT | CASSISFNQPQHF
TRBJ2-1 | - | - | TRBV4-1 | TGCGCCAGCAGCCAAGATCTGGTGGATGCTAGCGAAGGCAATGAGCAGTTCTTC | CASSQDLVDASEGNEQFF
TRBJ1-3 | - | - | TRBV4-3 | TGCGCCAGCAGCCAAGATACTACAGGGGGAAACACCATATATTTT | CASSQDTTGGNTIYF
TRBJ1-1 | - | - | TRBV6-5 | TGTGCCAGCAGTTACGTGGGGTCGACTTTCTTT | CASSYVGSTFF
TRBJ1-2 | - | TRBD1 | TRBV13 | TGTGCCAGCAGCTCCGGGACAGGGGCGGTTGGCTACACCTTC | CASSSGTGAVGYTF
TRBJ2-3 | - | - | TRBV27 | TGTGCCAGCAGTTTACGCCAGGGTTCAGATACGCAGTATTTT | CASSLRQGSDTQYF
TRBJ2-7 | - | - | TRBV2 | TGTGCCAGCCAAACTAGTCACTACGAGCAGTACTTC | CASQTSHYEQYF